Listed below are T cell receptor beta chains from one sample, sequenced in a study of Ad26.COV2.S vaccination and SARS-CoV-2 variants. Using immunoSEQ multiplex PCR, the repertoire was profiled, and TCRdb retains in-frame clones only, with some absent. Here the sample spans around 450,000 clones, 89% being singletons. Sequenced material: peripheral blood, taken in a trial of Ad26.COV2.S vaccine versus placebo. The receptors come from a person between 18 and 60 years old who received the Ad26.COV2.S COVID-19 vaccine or a placebo. Each CDR3 is given with its conserved first and last residue.

>TRBV4-2|TRBJ1-6
CASSQEPQQGTDSPLHF
>TRBV9|TRBJ1-5
CASSQTTNQPQHF
>TRBV5-4|TRBJ1-2
CASSLEGARGYTF
>TRBV15|TRBJ2-3
CATSIRRQYTDTQYF
>TRBV5-1|TRBJ1-1
CASRTGTLNTEAFF
>TRBV28|TRBJ2-7
CASAARGASYEQYF
>TRBV5-1|TRBJ2-2
CASSPGRGTGELFF
>TRBV6-5|TRBJ2-5
CASSYSLGSATQYF
>TRBV29-1|TRBJ1-1
CSASNVRVLNTEAFF
>TRBV9|TRBJ1-6
CASSVGEGGPYNSPLHF
>TRBV7-9|TRBJ2-1
CASSPQGAPNSEQFF
>TRBV16|TRBJ2-1
CASSPAGLYNEVGEQFF
>TRBV6-5|TRBJ1-2
CASSYLEDRGVDGYTF
>TRBV3-1/TRBV3-2|TRBJ1-1
CASSQDLRRTEAFF